There are a few counts of the clone carrying this T cell receptor (beta chain). Its antigen is still unknown. The V end lost 8 bases, the J end lost 3 bases, and 16 bases lay between the germline ends. Germline CDR1 is SGHAT and CDR2 is FQNNGV. CDR3 length: 14 amino acids. The sample is drawn from a study of T-cell memory formation after mild COVID-19. Study background: Across donors, TCR clusters were largely donor specific. Study outcomes and limitations: Contracting clones from day 15 to 85 had balanced CD4/CD8; later expanders favoured CD4+. SARS-CoV-2 specificity of second-wave clones peaking day 37 was unconfirmed.

TCRdb redid the calling of the 5' RACE reads with MiXCR, one entry per CDR3 protein. The sample comprises around 250,000 distinct CDR3 sequences, 15% to 20% of which are singletons, and roughly 24% rests with the top ten. Sequenced: PBMCs or a T cell subset sorted from them (not recorded which). The TCR comes from a man aged 18-30 years who had mild COVID-19 (a few samples of this study predate the infection). Cell type and time point are not known. The V call is TRBV11-2, the J call TRBJ1-1; D gene uncertain. CDR3 in DNA: TGTGCCAGCGCGAACGTGCGGGAAGACACTGAAGCTTTCTTT. It translates to CASANVREDTEAFF.